This TCR beta chain was retrieved from a study of blood T cell repertoires in COVID-19. Whole-study context: COVID-19 samples, acute and convalescent, were from the United States, Italy and Spain.

With 0 bases removed from V and 9 bases from J, the gap between germline ends came to 12 bases. The germline V gene encodes CDR1 SGHRS and CDR2 YFSETQ. The CDR3 is 13 amino acids. Per the original data handling: Cell counts per sample came from amplifying reference gene primers. Sequencing used immunoSEQ multiplex PCR; TCRdb keeps in-frame clones, though not all of them. V and J calls and clone size are copied from that table; D and trimming were computed from the DNA. Of about 220,000 clones detected, around three quarters appear once; the ten largest clones hold approximately 7.2%. The chain has TRBV5-1 and TRBJ2-5; TRBD2 might be the D (6 bases). The receptor was derived from a woman in her sixties or seventies with acute or convalescent COVID-19. The sequenced sample consisted of peripheral blood. This CDR3 is CASSLEVGGAQYF. For the CDR3, the DNA is TGCGCCAGCAGCTTGGAGGTGGGAGGTGCCCAGTACTTC.